This TCR beta chain was identified during a study of cytomegalovirus exposure and HLA in healthy donors. Points from the study as a whole: A later analysis reportedly found that, within productive TCRs, an Asian-associated ancestry cluster had fewer N-insertions than the mean observed across the approximately 690 donors.

PCR primers comprised 60 Vbeta and 13 Jbeta primers. The table came from immunoSEQ multiplex PCR; TCRdb's copy has only in-frame clones and leaves some out. Among around 170,000 clones listed, around three quarters were seen once. The ends lost 6 bases at V and 7 bases at J; junction bases unmatched: 8. The V gene's germline CDR1 is SNHLY and CDR2 FYNNEI. CDR3 size: 14 residues. About this clone itself: Its antigen is undetermined.

V is TRBV2 and J is TRBJ2-4; 8 bases agree with TRBD1. The sample consisted of PBMCs. The TCR sequence derives from a woman in her twenties or thirties in good health and CMV-seronegative. The CDR3 region has the DNA TGTGCCAGCAGACTTGACAGGGGAAGGAACATTCAGTACTTC. Residues: CASRLDRGRNIQYF.